A selection of T cell receptor beta chains follows, all from one sample in a study of CD8 T cells in Susac syndrome. One entry per CDR3 protein, called by TCRdb with MiXCR from the immunoSEQ multiplex PCR reads. In the table there are 300,000 to 350,000 distinct CDR3 sequences, around 92% of which are singletons. Sequenced input: CD4+ T cells from PBMCs. All receptors derive from a human donor with multiple sclerosis. The CDR3 runs from the conserved cysteine through the conserved F or W. The D gene is left open where the match is weak. The size field is filled for only some rows; it gives once, few, many or a size class.

.,TRBJ2-3,.,TRBV6-5,TGTGCCAGCACGGGGAACGCGGATACGCAGTATTTT,CASTGNADTQYF
TRBD1,TRBJ1-1,once,TRBV2,TGTGCCAGCACCCCGGACAGGGTCGCAGAAGCTTTCTTT,CASTPDRVAEAFF
TRBD2,TRBJ2-3,.,TRBV7-7,TGTGCTAGCAGCCCTCGGACTAGCGGGAGTGGCACAGATACGCAGTATTTT,CASSPRTSGSGTDTQYF
.,TRBJ2-5,.,TRBV6-1,TGTGCCAGCAGTGGAGGGGGTGCAGGGGAAGAGACCCAGTACTTC,CASSGGGAGEETQYF
.,TRBJ1-6,.,TRBV7-9,TGTGCCAGCAGCTTAACCGGGACACCGAGGATCAATTCACCCCTCCACTTT,CASSLTGTPRINSPLHF
.,TRBJ1-2,once,TRBV14,TGTGCCAGCAGCCACCGCGGCTTTAACTATGGCTACACCTTC,CASSHRGFNYGYTF
TRBD2,TRBJ2-5,.,TRBV18,TGTGCCAGCTCACCTACTAGCGGGAGGGCCGTCGGAAAGACCCAGTACTTC,CASSPTSGRAVGKTQYF
TRBD1,TRBJ2-3,.,TRBV7-9,TGTGCCAGCAGCTTAGGGGGGACAGGGTCAGATACGCAGTATTTT,CASSLGGTGSDTQYF
TRBD1,TRBJ1-2,.,TRBV12-3/TRBV12-4,TGTGCCAGCAGTCGCCGACAGGGCTCGTATGGCTACACCTTC,CASSRRQGSYGYTF
.,TRBJ2-2,.,TRBV2,TGTGCCAGCGGGGGGCAGATTCCCACCGGGGAGCTGTTTTTT,CASGGQIPTGELFF
.,TRBJ2-4,few,TRBV30,TGTGCCTGGAGTGCCCGCCGGACCCAAGCTTGGGTTCAGTACTTC,CAWSARRTQAWVQYF
.,TRBJ1-1,.,TRBV15,TGTGCCACCAGCAGAGGACAGTTGAACACTGAAGCTTTCTTT,CATSRGQLNTEAFF
.,TRBJ2-7,.,TRBV29-1,.,CTYPCGGYEQYF
.,TRBJ2-1,.,TRBV5-4,TGTGCCAGCAGCACTAAACTAGCTGGAACATACAATGAGCAGTTCTTC,CASSTKLAGTYNEQFF
TRBD2,TRBJ2-1,.,TRBV6-2/TRBV6-3,TGTGCCAGCACCTACCGCCGGACTCTAGCGGGAGCCCGCTATTACAATGAGCAGTTCTTC,CASTYRRTLAGARYYNEQFF
.,TRBJ1-3,.,TRBV2,TGTGCCAGCAGTGAACGGGGACTGAGATCTGGAAACACCATATATTTT,CASSERGLRSGNTIYF
TRBD1,TRBJ1-2,.,TRBV11-3,TGTGCCAGCAGCCTAGGCCGAGGGGGCGTCTTGGATGGCTACACCTTC,CASSLGRGGVLDGYTF
.,TRBJ2-5,.,TRBV5-1,TGCGCCAGCAGCTTGTTGGTGGGGGTAGGAGTGAGAGAGACCCAGTACTTC,CASSLLVGVGVRETQYF
.,TRBJ1-5,.,TRBV30,TGTGCCTGGAATAAGCAGTTAGATCAGCCCCAGCATTTT,CAWNKQLDQPQHF
TRBD2,TRBJ2-2,.,TRBV6-1,TGTGCCAGCAGTGAACTTAGCGGGGGGGCCAACACCGGGGAGCTGTTTTTT,CASSELSGGANTGELFF
.,TRBJ2-3,.,TRBV24-1,TGTGCCACCAGTGATCCCGCGCAGGCGTCAGATACGCAGTATTTT,CATSDPAQASDTQYF
TRBD2,TRBJ2-1,.,TRBV3-1,TGTGCCAGCAGCCAAGATAGAGGACTAGCGGGAGTAGGAGAGCAGTTCTTC,CASSQDRGLAGVGEQFF
TRBD2,TRBJ2-1,.,TRBV6-1,TGTGCCAGCAGCCGGCCGGGGGGGAGCTCCTACAATGAGCAGTTCTTC,CASSRPGGSSYNEQFF
TRBD1,TRBJ2-1,.,TRBV11-2,TGTGCCAGCAGCCCTCCGGGACAGTCCTACAATGAGCAGTTCTTC,CASSPPGQSYNEQFF
.,TRBJ1-1,.,TRBV21-1,TGTGCCGGGTCGACAGGGCATTTGACTGAAGCTTTCTTT,CAGSTGHLTEAFF
TRBD2,TRBJ2-1,.,TRBV20-1,TGCAGTGCTGCTCAGACTAGCGGGACTTCTTACAATGAGCAGTTCTTC,CSAAQTSGTSYNEQFF
TRBD1,TRBJ2-2,.,TRBV7-9,TGTGCCAGCAGCTTAATTGCAGGGGGCAGGACCGGGGAGCTGTTTTTT,CASSLIAGGRTGELFF
TRBD2,TRBJ2-3,.,TRBV7-2,TGTGCCAGCAGCCGCAGGACTAGCGGGAGGTACACAGATACGCAGTATTTT,CASSRRTSGRYTDTQYF
.,TRBJ2-3,.,TRBV6-1,TGTGCCAGCAGTGATAATACAGGACCAAATACGCAGTATTTT,CASSDNTGPNTQYF
.,TRBJ2-3,few,TRBV12-3/TRBV12-4,TGTGCCAGCAGTTTATGGGGTGGAGATACGCAGTATTTT,CASSLWGGDTQYF
.,TRBJ1-2,.,TRBV9,TGTGCCAGCAGCGTAGGGAGTGGATCTAACTATGGCTACACCTTC,CASSVGSGSNYGYTF
.,TRBJ1-4,.,TRBV4-3,TGCGCCAGCAGCCAAGGACAGAAGAATGAAAAACTGTTTTTT,CASSQGQKNEKLFF
.,TRBJ2-5,once,TRBV5-6,TGTGCCAGCAGCTTCGACAGTCAAGAGACCCAGTACTTC,CASSFDSQETQYF
TRBD1,TRBJ1-2,.,TRBV10-3,TGTGCCATCAGTGGCCGGGACAGGGGAGACTATGGCTACACCTTC,CAISGRDRGDYGYTF
TRBD2,TRBJ2-1,.,TRBV11-2,TGTGCCAGCAGGACTACAGCGGGGGGGCCGGAATATGAGCAGTTCTTC,CASRTTAGGPEYEQFF
.,TRBJ2-3,.,TRBV7-9,TGTGCCAGCAGCCCCCAGTGGGATACGCAGTATTTT,CASSPQWDTQYF
.,TRBJ1-1,.,TRBV7-2,TGTGCCAGCAGCTTAGCTCAGCGAATGAACACTGAAGCTTTCTTT,CASSLAQRMNTEAFF
TRBD1,TRBJ1-3,.,TRBV20-1,TGCAGTGCTAGAGATCCGGGACAGGGGGCGGACACCATATATTTT,CSARDPGQGADTIYF
.,TRBJ2-2,.,TRBV20-1,TGCAGTGCTATAAAAGGAGGGGGGACAGGGGAGCTGTTTTTT,CSAIKGGGTGELFF
.,TRBJ1-3,.,TRBV6-1,TGTGCCAGCTCACAGGGAGTGACTGGAAACACCATATATTTT,CASSQGVTGNTIYF
.,TRBJ1-2,.,TRBV29-1,TGCAGCGTTGAAGTACTGACTAACTATGGCTACACCTTC,CSVEVLTNYGYTF
.,TRBJ2-5,.,TRBV5-1,TGCGCCAGCAGCTTGACGCCGGGTGGAGAGACCCAGTACTTC,CASSLTPGGETQYF
TRBD1,TRBJ1-1,.,TRBV18,TGTGCCAGCTCACCGAGGGGGCCCACTGAAGCTTTCTTT,CASSPRGPTEAFF
TRBD2,TRBJ2-3,.,TRBV7-9,TGTGCCAGCAGCTTCAGTAGCGGGAGGGCCGCAGATACGCAGTATTTT,CASSFSSGRAADTQYF
.,TRBJ1-1,.,TRBV3-1,TGTGCCAGCAGCCAAATTCGGGCGGGGACTGAAGCTTTCTTT,CASSQIRAGTEAFF
TRBD2,TRBJ2-3,.,TRBV7-2,TGTGCCAGCAGCTTAGATAGGTCGGGAGGGCCGGGAGATACGCAGTATTTT,CASSLDRSGGPGDTQYF
.,TRBJ1-2,.,TRBV6-5,TGTGCCAGCAGTTACTCCCGCCCAGCACTTATCTATGGCTACACCTTC,CASSYSRPALIYGYTF